The present T cell receptor beta chain was sequenced within a study of T-cell memory formation after mild COVID-19. One entry per CDR3 protein results from TCRdb running MiXCR on the 5' RACE reads. The sample lists roughly 130,000 distinct CDR3 sequences, about 5.9% seen once, with roughly 2% in the top ten. The CDR3 spans 15 residues. The J segment lost 2 bases and the V segment lost 7 bases, leaving 5 bases of the junction unmatched. Germline V gives CDR1 SGDLS, CDR2 YYNGEE. The specimen sequenced was PBMCs or a T cell subset sorted from them (not recorded which). The chain is built from TRBV9 and TRBJ2-3; TRBD2 matches 12 bases. The clonotype comes from an adult woman who had mild COVID-19 (a few samples of this study predate the infection). Cell type and time point are not known. DNA for the CDR3: TGTGCCAGCTGTTCTAGCGGGAGGGCCACAGATACGCAGTATTTT. It translates to CASCSSGRATDTQYF. Full variable domain (missing parts from reference TRBV9 and TRBJ2-3): DSGVTQTPKHLITATGQRVTLRCSPRSGDLSVYWYQQSLDQGLQFLIQYYNGEERAKGNILERFSAQQFPDLHSELNLSSLELGDSALYFCASCSSGRATDTQYFGPGTRLTVL.